This TCR beta chain was obtained from a study of Ad26.COV2.S vaccination and SARS-CoV-2 variants. V was clipped by 0 bases and J by 2 bases, with 8 bases between them. Germline V gene sequence: CDR1 SGHNT, CDR2 YYREEE (reference sequence). CDR3 length: 14 amino acids. The protocol was immunoSEQ multiplex PCR, while the TCRdb copy is restricted to in-frame clones and leaves out a portion. The data hold 350,000 to 600,000 clones, with around 89% observed a single time. The treatment: 15 to 20 received Ad26.COV2.S at low or high dose, single or two shots; five or six received placebo; per-sample allocation not given. Sampling occurred on day 63 after the first vaccine or placebo injection.

This TCR derives from a person aged 18-60 years who received the Ad26.COV2.S COVID-19 vaccine or a placebo. This specimen was peripheral blood, taken in a trial of Ad26.COV2.S vaccine versus placebo. The V call is TRBV5-4, the J call TRBJ1-1; D uncertain. The CDR3 reads CASSLDHTNTEAFF. CDR3 nucleotide sequence: TGTGCCAGCAGCTTGGATCATACAAACACTGAAGCTTTCTTT. Full variable domain (missing parts from reference TRBV5-4 and TRBJ1-1): ETGVTQSPTHLIKTRGQQVTLRCSSQSGHNTVSWYQQALGQGPQFIFQYYREEENGRGNFPPRFSGLQFPNYSSELNVNALELDDSALYLCASSLDHTNTEAFFGQGTRLTVV.